This T cell receptor beta chain is from a study of technical replicates of blood from a handful of donors. Germline V gives CDR1 WNHNN, CDR2 SYGVQD (reference sequence). This CDR3 has 15 amino acids. The germline V and J ends were trimmed by 8 bases and 3 bases, with 20 bases remaining between them. Profiled with immunoSEQ multiplex PCR; TCRdb holds only in-frame clones, not every one. The sample consists of 45,000 to 65,000 clones, 85% to 95% of them appearing once. Sequencing input: T cells isolated from PBMCs. The chain employs TRBV10-1 and TRBJ2-7; D gene uncertain. The receptor's source is a human donor in good health. CDR3: CASAPGPADGYEQYF. The CDR3 DNA reads as TGCGCCAGCGCCCCTGGCCCCGCGGATGGCTACGAGCAGTACTTC.